One sample yielded the 3 T cell receptor beta chains listed below, sequenced in a study of blood T cell repertoires in COVID-19. The table came from immunoSEQ multiplex PCR; TCRdb's copy has only in-frame clones and leaves some out. Of about 330,000 clones in the sample, roughly 90% were seen once. Sequenced sample: peripheral blood. The receptors were sampled from a woman aged 45 to 65 with active or convalescent COVID-19.

V and J are TRBV7-9 and TRBJ2-7; 7 bases line up with TRBD1. V lost 5 bases to trimming and J lost 4 bases; unmatched junction nucleotides: 17. CDR3 size: 17 residues. Germline CDR1 reads SEHNR; CDR2 reads FQNEAQ (reference sequence). The CDR3 sequence is CASSPSFGDSKPYEQYF. The CDR3 coding sequence is TGTGCCAGCAGCCCCTCCTTCGGGGACAGCAAGCCTTACGAGCAGTACTTC.

The J gene is TRBJ1-2, the V gene TRBV30, with TRBD1 matching over 7 bases. The germline V gene has CDR1 GTSNPN and CDR2 SVGIG (reference sequence). V lost 8 bases, J lost 3 bases, and 9 bases stayed unmatched. This CDR3 is built from 13 residues. The CDR3 nucleotides read TGTGCCCAACTCCGACAGGGCGACTATGGCTACACCTTC. This gives the protein CAQLRQGDYGYTF.

This clone occurred once. This sequence joins TRBV7-2 and TRBJ2-5, with 11 bases aligning to TRBD1. This CDR3 comprises 15 residues. CDR1 SGHTA and CDR2 FQGNSA come from the germline V gene. The V segment lost 4 bases and the J segment 5 bases; nucleotides outside the gene matches: 6. The CDR3 nucleotides read TGTGCCAGCAGCTGGGGACAGGGGGTTCGTGAGACCCAGTACTTC. This codes for CASSWGQGVRETQYF.